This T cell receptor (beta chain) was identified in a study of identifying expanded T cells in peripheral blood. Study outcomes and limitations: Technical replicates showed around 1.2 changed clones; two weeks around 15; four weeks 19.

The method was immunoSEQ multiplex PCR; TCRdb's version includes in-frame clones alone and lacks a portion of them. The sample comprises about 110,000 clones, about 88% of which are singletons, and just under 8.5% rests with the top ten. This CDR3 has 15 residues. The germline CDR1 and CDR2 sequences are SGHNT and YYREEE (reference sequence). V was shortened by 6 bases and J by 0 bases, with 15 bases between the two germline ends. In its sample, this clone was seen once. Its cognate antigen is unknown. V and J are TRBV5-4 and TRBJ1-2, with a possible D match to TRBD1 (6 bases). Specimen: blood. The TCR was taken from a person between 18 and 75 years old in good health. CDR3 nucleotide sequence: TGTGCCAGCACCCCAATAGGGGGGGCTAACTATGGCTACACCTTC. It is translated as CASTPIGGANYGYTF.